Below, 9 T cell receptor beta chains from the same sample are listed, as sequenced in a study of CD8+ T cells in alopecia areata. Extracted RNA was reverse transcribed into cDNA, the sequencing template. The protocol was immunoSEQ multiplex PCR, while the TCRdb copy is restricted to in-frame clones and leaves out a portion. Of some 190,000 clones listed, over 60% are singletons. The sample's treatment: oral pan-JAK inhibitor, 5-10 mg twice daily. The sequencing used CD4+ T cells sorted from blood, collected at approximately week 42, from a patient treated with tofacitinib. These receptors originate from a human donor with alopecia areata.

This clone was detected only a few times. This sequence joins TRBV4-3 and TRBJ2-7; D not certain. The CDR3 is 15 amino acids. Trimming took off 0 bases at V and 3 bases at J, with 12 bases between the two ends. Per the germline V gene, CDR1 is LGHNA and CDR2 is YSLEER. CDR3 region: CASSQDFNTGYEQYF. DNA of the CDR3: TGCGCCAGCAGCCAAGATTTCAATACGGGCTACGAGCAGTACTTC.

The chain uses TRBV29-1 and TRBJ2-1; D is unclear. Germline V gene data show CDR1 as SQVTM and CDR2 as ANQGSEA. The CDR3 sequence is 15 residues long. V was cut by 1 base and J by 0 bases, with 10 bases left in between. CDR3 DNA sequence: TGCAGCGTTGAAGGCCACTCTAGCTCCTACAATGAGCAGTTCTTC. The encoded protein is CSVEGHSSSYNEQFF.

V is TRBV7-8 and J is TRBJ2-5; 9 bases agree with TRBD1. CDR1 SGHVS and CDR2 FQNEAQ come from the germline V gene. The CDR3 is made up of 14 amino acids. V trimming: 8 bases; J trimming: 2 bases; junction bases outside the gene matches: 6. The CDR3, as DNA: TGTGCCAGCTCAGGGACAGGGAGACAAGAGACCCAGTACTTC. It codes for CASSGTGRQETQYF.

The V call is TRBV29-1, the J call TRBJ1-5; D possibly corresponds to TRBD1 (6 bases). The CDR3 runs to 15 residues. V lost 4 bases and J 2 bases, leaving 15 bases between the germline ends. The V gene's germline CDR1 is SQVTM and CDR2 ANQGSEA. CDR3 nucleotides: TGCAGCGTTGTGGTCACAGGGACGGGCAATCAGCCCCAGCATTTT. It translates to CSVVVTGTGNQPQHF.

The V and J genes are TRBV20-1 and TRBJ1-1; D gene uncertain. Germline V CDR1 and CDR2: DFQATT, SNEGSKA (reference sequence). This CDR3 comprises 11 residues. The V end was cut by 3 bases, the J end by 6 bases, with 8 bases between. CDR3 sequence (DNA): TGCAGTGCTAGTACACCTTCTGAAGCTTTCTTT. It specifies CSASTPSEAFF.

The CDR3 loop is CASRPRTGTTNEKLFF. DNA for the CDR3: TGTGCCAGCAGACCTCGGACAGGGACAACTAATGAAAAACTGTTTTTT. The chain carries TRBV2 and TRBJ1-4; 8 positions match TRBD1. The CDR3 has 16 amino acids. V dropped 6 bases and J dropped 0; count of bases not matched to a gene: 6. Germline V gives CDR1 SNHLY, CDR2 FYNNEI.

At least ten counts were recorded for this clone. The chain links TRBV10-3 to TRBJ2-6; the D gene is possibly TRBD1 (6 bases). Trimming removed 10 bases at V and 2 bases at J, with 15 bases between. This CDR3 has 15 amino acids. Per the germline V gene, CDR1 is ENHRY and CDR2 is SYGVKD. CDR3 amino acids: CATPTRGAGANVLTF. The CDR3 nucleotides read TGTGCCACCCCGACCAGGGGAGCTGGGGCCAACGTCCTGACTTTC.

The count of this clone is one. This chain joins TRBV11-2 and TRBJ1-2, with 7 bases aligning to TRBD1. The CDR3 has 15 amino acids. Germline trimming cut 5 bases from V and 5 bases from J; bases unmatched to any gene: 11. Germline-derived CDR1 and CDR2 are SGHAT and FQNNGV. CDR3 loop: CASSRPTGTAYGYTF. The CDR3 DNA sequence: TGTGCCAGCAGCCGACCGACGGGGACAGCATATGGCTACACCTTC.

This clone appeared a few times. The chain couples TRBV29-1 to TRBJ1-5, with a possible D match to TRBD1 (6 bases). The germline V gene encodes CDR1 SQVTM and CDR2 ANQGSEA. This CDR3 has 13 amino acids. Trimming pared 4 bases from V and 8 bases from J, leaving 15 bases between. CDR3 bases: TGCAGCGTTGCACAGGGAATTTTTGAGCCCCAGCATTTT. Amino acid sequence: CSVAQGIFEPQHF. Variable domain in full (rest from reference TRBV29-1 and TRBJ1-5): SAVISQKPSRDICQRGTSLTIQCQVDSQVTMMFWYRQQPGQSLTLIATANQGSEATYESGFVIDKFPISRPNLTFSTLTVSNMSPEDSSIYLCSVAQGIFEPQHFGDGTRLSIL.